This T cell receptor beta chain was documented in a study of T-cell reconstitution after alpha-beta-depleted transplantation in children. Germline V CDR1 and CDR2: MNHNS, SASEGT. This CDR3 has 13 amino acids. V dropped 4 bases and J dropped 4 bases, with 10 bases sitting between them. Preparation of the TCRbeta library involved a method that used unique molecular identifiers. Each CDR3 protein gets one entry after TCRdb re-called the PCR reads with MiXCR. The sample has approximately 420,000 distinct CDR3 sequences; around 9.9% are singletons. The clonotype originates from a human donor who donated a stem cell graft to a child with acute myeloid leukemia. Sequencing was performed on PBMCs from the stem cell graft donor, taken from the stem cell graft. The rearrangement links TRBV6-1 to TRBJ2-5, with unresolved D. This CDR3 is CASSAAQRETQYF. DNA for the CDR3: TGTGCCAGCAGTGCTGCCCAGAGAGAGACCCAGTACTTC.